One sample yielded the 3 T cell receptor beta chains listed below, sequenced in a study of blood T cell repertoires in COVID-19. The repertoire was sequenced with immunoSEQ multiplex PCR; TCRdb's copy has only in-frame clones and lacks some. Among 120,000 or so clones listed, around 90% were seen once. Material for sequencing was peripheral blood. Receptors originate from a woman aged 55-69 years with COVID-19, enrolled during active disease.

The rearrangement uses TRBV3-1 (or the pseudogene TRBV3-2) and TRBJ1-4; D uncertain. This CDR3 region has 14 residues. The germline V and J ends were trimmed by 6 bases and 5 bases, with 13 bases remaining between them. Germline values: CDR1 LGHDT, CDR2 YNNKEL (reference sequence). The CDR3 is CASRSGAMNEKLFF. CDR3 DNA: TGTGCCAGCAGATCAGGCGCTATGAATGAAAAACTGTTTTTT.

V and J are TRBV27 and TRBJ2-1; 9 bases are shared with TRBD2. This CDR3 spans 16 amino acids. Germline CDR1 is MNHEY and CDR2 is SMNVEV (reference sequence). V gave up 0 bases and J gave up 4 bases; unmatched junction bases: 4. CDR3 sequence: CASSLSAGGLYNEQFF. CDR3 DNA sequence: TGTGCCAGCAGTTTATCAGCGGGGGGACTATACAATGAGCAGTTCTTC.

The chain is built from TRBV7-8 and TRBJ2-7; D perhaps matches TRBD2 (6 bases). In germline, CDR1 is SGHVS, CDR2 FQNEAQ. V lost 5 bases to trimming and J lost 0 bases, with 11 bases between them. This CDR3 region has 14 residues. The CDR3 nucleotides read TGTGCCAGCAGCCGTGGCGGGGTCTCCTACGAGCAGTACTTC. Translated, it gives CASSRGGVSYEQYF. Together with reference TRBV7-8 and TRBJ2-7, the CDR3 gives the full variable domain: GAGVSQSPRYKVAKRGQDVALRCDPISGHVSLFWYQQALGQGPEFLTYFQNEAQLDKSGLPSDRFFAERPEGSVSTLKIQRTQQEDSAVYLCASSRGGVSYEQYFGPGTRLTVT.